This entry lists 22 T cell receptor beta chains sequenced from one sample in a study of control samples from healthy donors and cancer patients. TCRdb keeps only in-frame clones here, not all; method: immunoSEQ multiplex PCR. The sample yields about 230,000 clones, around 80% seen once. Sequenced sample: PBMCs. These receptors came from a woman in her sixties or seventies with lung cancer.

The rearrangement joins TRBV6-5 to TRBJ1-5; no clear D. Germline-derived CDR1 and CDR2 are MNHEY and SVGAGI. The CDR3 is made up of 12 amino acids. Trimming pared 8 bases from V and 3 bases from J, leaving 8 bases between. The chain's CDR3 is CASWAYNQPQHF. DNA of the CDR3: TGTGCCAGCTGGGCATACAATCAGCCCCAGCATTTT.

The chain recombines TRBV27 with TRBJ2-4; D uncertain. With 7 bases removed from V and 0 bases from J, the gap between germline ends came to 10 bases. This CDR3 comprises 14 residues. CDR1 MNHEY and CDR2 SMNVEV come from the germline V gene (reference sequence). The CDR3: CASTQELAKNIQYF. DNA for the CDR3: TGTGCCAGCACCCAAGAACTAGCCAAAAACATTCAGTACTTC.

The J gene is TRBJ1-6, the V gene TRBV5-1, with 8 bases matching TRBD1. V shed 4 bases, J shed 7 bases, and the junction held 4 bases outside the gene matches. Germline assignment: CDR1 SGHRS and CDR2 YFSETQ. This CDR3 region has 14 residues. CDR3 residues: CASSPGQGNSPLHF. CDR3 nucleotide sequence: TGCGCCAGCAGCCCTGGACAGGGAAATTCACCCCTCCACTTT.

The sample holds a few counts of this clone. The V call is TRBV27, the J call TRBJ2-6, with a tentative D call TRBD2 (5 bases). V shed 3 bases and J shed 1 base, with 13 bases lying between them. CDR3 length equals 17 residues. Per the germline V gene, CDR1 is MNHEY and CDR2 is SMNVEV (reference sequence). CDR3 sequence: CASSFAGRVSGANVLTF. The CDR3, as DNA: TGTGCCAGCAGTTTCGCGGGCCGGGTTTCTGGGGCCAACGTCCTGACTTTC.

The V call is TRBV6-5, the J call TRBJ2-7, with TRBD1 as a possible D gene (5 bases). V shed 0 bases and J shed 2 bases, with 14 bases lying between them. There are 16 residues in the CDR3. The germline gives CDR1 MNHEY, CDR2 SVGAGI. The CDR3 nucleotides are TGTGCCAGCAGTTACTCGCATCGCGCCAGGGCCTACGAGCAGTACTTC. This sequence encodes CASSYSHRARAYEQYF.

The V call is TRBV7-2, the J call TRBJ1-6; D is uncertain. This CDR3 comprises 13 residues. Germline values: CDR1 SGHTA, CDR2 FQGNSA. Trimming removed 11 bases from V and 5 bases from J, with 13 bases in between. CDR3 bases: TGTGCCGGCGGGAGATTGAATAATTCACCCCTCCACTTT. It specifies CAGGRLNNSPLHF.

The chain carries TRBV3-1 (or the pseudogene TRBV3-2) and TRBJ1-1, with TRBD1 matching over 11 bases. Germline loops: CDR1 LGHDT, CDR2 YNNKEL (reference sequence). This CDR3 has 15 amino acids. Trimming removed 4 bases from V and 3 bases from J; junction bases left unmatched: 4. The CDR3 bases are TGTGCCAGCAGCCCGGGGACAGGGGGGCACACTGAAGCTTTCTTT. The encoded protein is CASSPGTGGHTEAFF.

The CDR3 loop is CATSAKLGERGGDTQYF. The CDR3 DNA reads as TGTGCCACCAGTGCGAAACTCGGTGAGCGGGGGGGAGATACGCAGTATTTT. V usage is TRBV24-1 and J usage is TRBJ2-3; 10 nucleotides agree with TRBD2. CDR1 is KGHDR, CDR2 SFDVKD, per germline. V dropped 5 bases and J dropped 5; count of bases not matched to a gene: 12. CDR3 length: 17 residues.

The rearrangement links TRBV18 to TRBJ2-7; D assignment may be TRBD1 or TRBD2 (5 bases each). Germline CDR1 KGHSH, CDR2 LQKENI. This CDR3 has 15 amino acids. Trimming took 0 bases from V and 2 from J, leaving 11 bases between them. In DNA form, the CDR3 reads TGTGCCAGCTCACCACCAGCAGGGACGACCTACGAGCAGTACTTC. Translation: CASSPPAGTTYEQYF.

The rearrangement links TRBV11-3 to TRBJ2-5, with TRBD2 as a possible D gene (6 bases). The CDR3 totals 16 residues. With 5 bases removed from V and 5 bases from J, the gap between germline ends came to 21 bases. Germline lookup yields CDR1 SGHNT and CDR2 YENEEA. CDR3: CASSARDPYRGETQYF. DNA for the CDR3: TGTGCCAGCAGCGCCCGGGACCCCTACCGGGGGGAGACCCAGTACTTC.

The chain couples TRBV27 to TRBJ2-7; a possible D gene is TRBD2 (5 bases). V was shortened by 0 bases and J by 2 bases, with 8 bases between the two germline ends. This CDR3 is built from 14 residues. CDR1 and CDR2 from the germline V gene are MNHEY and SMNVEV (reference sequence). The CDR3 sequence is CASSLSRDTYEQYF. In DNA, the CDR3 is TGTGCCAGCAGTTTATCCCGGGATACCTACGAGCAGTACTTC.

Ten or more counts support this clone. This same CDR3 is encoded by further DNA sequences in the sample. The V and J genes are TRBV2 and TRBJ2-7; D unresolved. V lost 4 bases, J lost 2 bases, and 9 bases lay in between. Germline CDR1 reads SNHLY; CDR2 reads FYNNEI. This CDR3 region has 13 residues. The CDR3 bases are TGTGCCAGCAGTGGGGCGGTTACCTACGAGCAGTACTTC. Translated: CASSGAVTYEQYF.

This clone showed up many times. The genes are TRBV6-5 and TRBJ2-7, with a tentative D call TRBD2 (6 bases). The germline gives CDR1 MNHEY, CDR2 SVGAGI. Trimming shortened V by 7 bases and J by 3 bases, and 13 bases separated the two germline ends. There are 13 residues in the CDR3. The CDR3 coding sequence is TGTGCCAGCACCCCCGGAGGGTACTACGAGCAGTACTTC. Translated, it gives CASTPGGYYEQYF.

The chain is built from TRBV9 and TRBJ2-6; TRBD2 might be the D (6 bases). The CDR3 runs 17 residues. The germline V gene encodes CDR1 SGDLS and CDR2 YYNGEE. V was trimmed by 0 bases and J by 3 bases, leaving 13 bases between them. The CDR3 sequence: CASSVERGLGGANVLTF. The CDR3 nucleotides read TGTGCCAGCAGCGTAGAGAGGGGACTTGGTGGGGCCAACGTCCTGACTTTC.

The J gene is TRBJ2-3, the V gene TRBV11-2, with D uncertain. The CDR3 spans 14 residues. The germline CDR1 and CDR2 sequences are SGHAT and FQNNGV. The CDR3: CASGSEYSTDTQYF. The CDR3 bases are TGTGCTTCGGGCTCAGAATACAGCACAGATACGCAGTATTTT.

This clone has just one count. The V call is TRBV6-5, the J call TRBJ2-7; 7 nucleotides match TRBD1. In germline, CDR1 is MNHEY, CDR2 SVGAGI. The CDR3 extends over 15 amino acids. Trimming cost V 2 bases and J 0 bases; bases outside gene matches: 4. As DNA, the CDR3 is TGTGCCAGCAGTTACCGCGGACAGGCCTCCTACGAGCAGTACTTC. Translation: CASSYRGQASYEQYF.

The chain recombines TRBV5-1 with TRBJ2-5, with 9 nucleotides matching TRBD2. The CDR3 sequence is 16 residues long. Germline CDR1 reads SGHRS; CDR2 reads YFSETQ. The V segment lost 1 base and the J segment 2 bases; nucleotides outside the gene matches: 6. CDR3 in DNA: TGCGCCAGCAGCTTGAATAGCGGGGGACCTCAAGAGACCCAGTACTTC. Translated, it gives CASSLNSGGPQETQYF.

For the CDR3, the DNA is TGTGCCTGGGCCGGGACCGCGGTAGCCAAAAACATTCAGTACTTC. Encoded protein: CAWAGTAVAKNIQYF. This sequence joins TRBV30 and TRBJ2-4, with D perhaps being TRBD1 or TRBD2 (5 bases each). V was shortened by 5 bases and J by 0 bases, with 14 bases between the two germline ends. This CDR3 region has 15 residues. Looked up from germline, CDR1 is GTSNPN and CDR2 is SVGIG (reference sequence).

The V gene is TRBV5-1, the J gene TRBJ1-1; D is perhaps TRBD1 (5 bases). Germline-derived CDR1 and CDR2 are SGHRS and YFSETQ. V was trimmed by 3 bases and J by 6 bases, leaving 15 bases between them. CDR3 length: 14 amino acids. CDR3 nucleotides: TGCGCCAGCAGCTGGGGACTTTCCGAAGCTGAAGCTTTCTTT. Protein sequence: CASSWGLSEAEAFF.

This clone was observed a few times. This chain uses TRBV6-6 with TRBJ1-3; D ambiguous. Trimming pared 2 bases from V and 0 bases from J, leaving 8 bases between. This CDR3 is built from 15 residues. Germline loops: CDR1 MNHNY, CDR2 SVGAGI (reference sequence). For the CDR3, the DNA is TGTGCCAGCAGTTACAGTCAGTCCTCTGGAAACACCATATATTTT. This encodes CASSYSQSSGNTIYF.

This clone is a singleton in its sample. The rearrangement links TRBV27 to TRBJ2-1; TRBD2 is a possible D gene (6 bases). V lost 6 bases to trimming and J lost 10 bases, with 13 bases between them. CDR3 length: 12 residues. The germline gives CDR1 MNHEY, CDR2 SMNVEV (reference sequence). CDR3 in amino acids: CASRRDMWEQFF. CDR3 nucleotides: TGTGCCAGCAGGCGGGATATGTGGGAGCAGTTCTTC.

This clone has a handful of counts. At one end, the junction sequence differs from germline, possibly due to a read error. V usage is TRBV6-1 and J usage is TRBJ2-7; 7 nucleotides line up with TRBD1. Germline V lookup: CDR1 MNHNS, CDR2 SASEGT. This CDR3 is 15 amino acids long. CDR3 amino acids: CASREDRAISYEQYF. The CDR3 DNA sequence: TGTGCCAGCAGAGAAGACAGGGCGATTTCGTACGAGCAGTACTTC.